The 21 T cell receptor beta chains below come from one sample, sequenced in a study of T cells in Graves' hyperthyroidism and ophthalmopathy (dated by TCRdb to about 2019). Libraries were constructed by multiplex PCR. The sequencer was an Illumina HiSeq 2000. The TCR beta CDR3 regions were amplified from the RNA transcripts. The TCR CDR3 was subjected to a first round of RT-PCR using the HTBI primer set and the Qiagen OneStep RT-PCR kit. TCRdb handled the public reads itself, with Q25 trimming in fastp and clone calling in MiXCR, and kept productive beta chains. Each record represents a unique CDR3 protein, reported with the most common genes and DNA among its rows. For this sample there are about 380,000 distinct CDR3 sequences; around 14% appear just once. The ten top clones hold 11% of the sample. The sequenced sample was blood. The receptors originated from a woman aged 55-75 years with Graves' hyperthyroidism.

V usage is TRBV13 and J usage is TRBJ2-3; TRBD2 might be the D (6 bases). This CDR3 has 14 residues. Germline CDR1 reads PRHDT; CDR2 reads FYEKMQ (reference sequence). V was shortened by 4 bases and J by 0 bases, with 8 bases between the two germline ends. CDR3 residues: CASSWEASTDTQYF. In nucleotides, the CDR3 is TGTGCCAGCAGCTGGGAGGCTAGCACAGATACGCAGTATTTT.

At least ten counts were recorded for this clonotype. A much more abundant neighbour one base away suggests this may be a read error. The rearrangement uses TRBV4-2 and TRBJ2-7; TRBD1 agrees at 10 bases. With 4 bases clipped from V and 5 bases from J, the junction kept 2 bases outside the gene matches. This CDR3 spans 13 amino acids. Germline-derived CDR1 and CDR2 are LGHNA and YNFKEQ. The CDR3 spells CASSRDRGHEQYF. The CDR3 DNA follows: TGTGCCAGCAGCCGGGACAGGGGCCACGAGCAGTACTTC.

Written as DNA, the CDR3 is TGTGCCAGTAGTGTCTCAGGGGGCTCGAACACCGGGGAGCTGTTTTTT. It translates to CASSVSGGSNTGELFF. The V call is TRBV19, the J call TRBJ2-2; 8 positions agree with TRBD1. The CDR3 covers 16 residues. Germline CDR1 reads LNHDA; CDR2 reads SQIVND (reference sequence). V shed 5 bases and J 0 bases; nucleotides not matched to a gene: 5.

The rearrangement uses TRBV24-1 and TRBJ2-4; D unresolved. The V end was cut by 1 base, the J end by 5 bases, with 5 bases between. CDR3 length equals 13 residues. The V gene's germline CDR1 is KGHDR and CDR2 SFDVKD. CDR3 DNA: TGTGCCACCAGTGATTTAGGTGAAAACATTCAGTACTTC. It encodes CATSDLGENIQYF.

The chain couples TRBV7-9 to TRBJ2-7; 9 bases fit TRBD2. CDR1 is SEHNR and CDR2 is FQNEAQ in the germline V gene (reference sequence). This CDR3 is 16 amino acids long. Trimming cost V 4 bases and J 0 bases; bases outside gene matches: 7. Written as DNA, the CDR3 is TGTGCCAGCAGCTCAGCGAGCGGGGGGAGCTCCTACGAGCAGTACTTC. This translates into CASSSASGGSSYEQYF. Drawing the rest from reference TRBV7-9 and TRBJ2-7, the complete variable domain is DTGVSQNPRHKITKRGQNVTFRCDPISEHNRLYWYRQTLGQGPEFLTYFQNEAQLEKSRLLSDRFSAERPKGSFSTLEIQRTEQGDSAMYLCASSSASGGSSYEQYFGPGTRLTVT.

The rearrangement links TRBV7-9 to TRBJ1-5; D gene ambiguous. CDR1 and CDR2 from the germline V gene are SEHNR and FQNEAQ (reference sequence). V was cut by 5 bases and J by 0 bases, with 8 bases left in between. This CDR3 is built from 14 residues. The CDR3 loop is CASSPQNSNQPQHF. DNA for the CDR3: TGTGCCAGCAGCCCACAAAATAGCAATCAGCCCCAGCATTTT.

This clonotype showed up just a few times. The chain joins TRBV14 to TRBJ1-3, with D possibly being TRBD1 (5 bases). Germline CDR1 is SGHDN and CDR2 is FVKESK. The CDR3 has 16 residues. Trimming pared 2 bases from V and 0 bases from J, leaving 11 bases between. As DNA, the CDR3 is TGTGCCAGCAGCCAACCTGTGGGGGGCTCTGGAAACACCATATATTTT. It codes for CASSQPVGGSGNTIYF.

This clonotype has a count of ten or more. The rearrangement joins TRBV28 to TRBJ2-7; tentatively, D is TRBD1 or TRBD2 (6 bases each). V was clipped by 6 bases and J by 3 bases, with 18 bases between them. Germline V CDR1 and CDR2: MDHEN, SYDVKM. CDR3 length: 15 residues. In nucleotides, the CDR3 is TGTGCCAGCAGATCCCCTGGGGGGCGGGTCTACGAGCAGTACTTC. It translates to CASRSPGGRVYEQYF.

Many counts were recorded for this clonotype. The chain joins TRBV18 to TRBJ1-1, with 7 bases identical to TRBD1. Germline values: CDR1 KGHSH, CDR2 LQKENI. V dropped 2 bases and J dropped 3; count of bases not matched to a gene: 9. The CDR3 extends over 16 amino acids. CDR3 in DNA: TGTGCCAGCTCACCAGCAGGGGGGCAATTAGACACTGAAGCTTTCTTT. Translation: CASSPAGGQLDTEAFF.

This clonotype was recorded a few times. The chain joins TRBV6-6 to TRBJ2-1; 8 bases line up with TRBD2. The germline V gene encodes CDR1 MNHNY and CDR2 SVGAGI (reference sequence). The CDR3 is made up of 15 amino acids. V shed 2 bases, J shed 4 bases, and the junction held 4 bases outside the gene matches. The CDR3, as DNA: TGTGCCAGCAGTTACGGGACTAGTCGGTACAATGAGCAGTTCTTC. As protein: CASSYGTSRYNEQFF.

In its sample, this clonotype was seen many times. The rearrangement joins TRBV12-3 or TRBV12-4 to TRBJ1-5; D gene unclear. The CDR3 has 14 amino acids. V shed 2 bases and J shed 5 bases, with 10 bases lying between them. The CDR3 loop is CASSLQVPDQPQHF. The CDR3 DNA reads TGTGCCAGCAGTTTACAGGTTCCCGATCAGCCCCAGCATTTT.

This chain joins TRBV11-2 and TRBJ2-3; 10 bases align to TRBD2. Germline V CDR1 and CDR2: SGHAT, FQNNGV. After removal of 5 bases from V and 7 bases from J, the junction contained 12 bases not matched to a gene. The CDR3 totals 16 residues. The CDR3 nucleotides read TGTGCCAGCAGCCCCGATCTAGCGGGAGAGGCTAATACGCAGTATTTT. Translating gives CASSPDLAGEANTQYF.

The chain is built from TRBV19 and TRBJ2-4; D uncertain. The V gene lost 7 bases and the J gene lost 1 base, with 14 bases spanning the gap. Germline loops: CDR1 LNHDA, CDR2 SQIVND (reference sequence). The CDR3 spans 15 residues. The CDR3 DNA sequence: TGTGCCAGTACTCCCCGAGGTTGGGCCAAAAACATTCAGTACTTC. Amino acids: CASTPRGWAKNIQYF.

The rearrangement joins TRBV4-1 to TRBJ2-3, with 9 bases lining up with TRBD1. The CDR3 extends over 16 amino acids. Looked up from germline, CDR1 is MGHRA and CDR2 is YSYEKL. With V trimmed by 3 bases and J by 3 bases, 7 bases remained unmatched. The CDR3 nucleotides read TGCGCCAGCAGCCACTCCCCGACAGGGGGAACAGATACGCAGTATTTT. Protein sequence: CASSHSPTGGTDTQYF.

This clonotype occurred many times. The chain combines TRBV20-1 with TRBJ2-1; 10 positions agree with TRBD2. V shed 0 bases and J 0 bases; nucleotides not matched to a gene: 5. From germline, CDR1 is DFQATT and CDR2 SNEGSKA (reference sequence). The CDR3 has 17 residues. CDR3 in DNA: TGCAGTGCTAGAGACATAGCGGGAGGCACCTCCTACAATGAGCAGTTCTTC. This sequence encodes CSARDIAGGTSYNEQFF.

The V call is TRBV6-1, the J call TRBJ1-3, with 10 bases identical to TRBD1. CDR1 and CDR2 (germline): MNHNS, SASEGT. The V segment lost 8 bases and the J segment 4 bases; nucleotides outside the gene matches: 2. CDR3 length equals 13 residues. CDR3 loop: CASRDRGGNTIYF. Here the CDR3 DNA reads TGTGCCAGCCGGGACAGGGGCGGAAACACCATATATTTT.

This clonotype has just one count. CDR3 residues: CSARLSLTNEQFF. In DNA, the CDR3 is TGCAGTGCTAGATTGTCACTCACGAATGAGCAGTTCTTC. The chain employs TRBV20-1 and TRBJ2-1; D gene uncertain. Germline CDR1 and CDR2: DFQATT and SNEGSKA (reference sequence). CDR3 length: 13 amino acids. V gave up 2 bases and J gave up 7 bases, with 12 bases separating them.

This clonotype was observed at least ten times. This sequence joins TRBV12-3 or TRBV12-4 and TRBJ2-5; TRBD2 aligns across 11 bases. The CDR3 loop spans 16 amino acids. The V and J ends lost 4 bases and 2 bases, in that order; junction bases with no gene match: 6. The CDR3 DNA is TGTGCCAGCAGTTCCCGACTAGCGGGGATACAAGAGACCCAGTACTTC. Amino acids: CASSSRLAGIQETQYF.

This clonotype was observed at least ten times. The chain is built from TRBV27 and TRBJ2-1; D perhaps matches TRBD2 (6 bases). The length of the CDR3 is 15 residues. Looked up from germline, CDR1 is MNHEY and CDR2 is SMNVEV (reference sequence). Trimming removed 5 bases at V and 3 bases at J, with 14 bases between. The CDR3 coding sequence is TGTGCCAGCAGTGTCCCGGGACTCATCTACAATGAGCAGTTCTTC. Its translation is CASSVPGLIYNEQFF.

This clonotype has a count of ten or more. The rearrangement links TRBV18 to TRBJ2-1, with 15 bases identical to TRBD2. The CDR3 runs to 15 residues. Losses at the gene ends were 3 bases for V and 8 bases for J; bases not matched to a gene: 2. The V gene's germline CDR1 is KGHSH and CDR2 LQKENI. CDR3 residues: CASSPGLAGGHEQFF. CDR3 bases: TGTGCCAGCTCACCCGGACTAGCGGGAGGGCATGAGCAGTTCTTC.

The rearrangement joins TRBV28 to TRBJ1-5; 7 nucleotides align to TRBD1. The CDR3 length is 14 residues. The J segment lost 1 base and the V segment lost 7 bases, leaving 4 bases of the junction unmatched. The germline CDR1 and CDR2 sequences are MDHEN and SYDVKM. The CDR3 DNA reads as TGTGCCAGCATTCAGGGGGGCAGCAATCAGCCCCAGCATTTT. Amino acid sequence: CASIQGGSNQPQHF.